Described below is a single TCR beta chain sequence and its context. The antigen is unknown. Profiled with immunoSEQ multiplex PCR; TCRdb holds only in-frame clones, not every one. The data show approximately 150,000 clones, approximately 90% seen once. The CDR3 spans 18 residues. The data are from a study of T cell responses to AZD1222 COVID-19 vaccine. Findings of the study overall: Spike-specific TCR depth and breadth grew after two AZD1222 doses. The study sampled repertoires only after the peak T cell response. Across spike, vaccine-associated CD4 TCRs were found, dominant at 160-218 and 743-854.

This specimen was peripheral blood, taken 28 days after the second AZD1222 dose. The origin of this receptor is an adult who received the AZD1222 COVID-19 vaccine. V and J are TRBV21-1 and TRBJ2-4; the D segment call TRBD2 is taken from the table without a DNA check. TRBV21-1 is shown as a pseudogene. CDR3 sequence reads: CASSKVKELAGGKNIQYF. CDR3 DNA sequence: TGTGCCAGCAGCAAAGTTAAAGAACTAGCGGGAGGGAAAAACATTCAGTACTTC.